This T cell receptor beta chain comes out of a study of quantifying T cell responses using KT2 cells. As for the study in general: TCR alpha and beta constant-region primers primed reverse transcription of RNA.

Each cDNA got a UMI-containing oligo ligated at its 3' end. An equimolar mix of RC1.1 and RC1.2 primed the beta chain across TRBC1 and TRBC2. TCRdb called the UMI-ligation and nested PCR reads again in MiXCR, with one record for every CDR3 protein. Among 40,000 or so distinct CDR3 sequences listed, about a sixth were seen once. KT2 cells were mixed with fixed PBMC numbers at varying ratios. Germline CDR1 SGHTA, CDR2 FQGNSA. The length of the CDR3 is 14 residues. Trimming removed 1 base from V and 2 bases from J, with 9 bases in between. Source material: PBMCs spiked with cells of the T cell clone KT2. This receptor was identified in a human donor. The chain links TRBV7-2 to TRBJ2-7; D is undetermined. The CDR3 DNA sequence: TGTGCCAGCAGCTTAGGGGGTCCACCCTACGAGCAGTACTTC. It is translated as CASSLGGPPYEQYF.